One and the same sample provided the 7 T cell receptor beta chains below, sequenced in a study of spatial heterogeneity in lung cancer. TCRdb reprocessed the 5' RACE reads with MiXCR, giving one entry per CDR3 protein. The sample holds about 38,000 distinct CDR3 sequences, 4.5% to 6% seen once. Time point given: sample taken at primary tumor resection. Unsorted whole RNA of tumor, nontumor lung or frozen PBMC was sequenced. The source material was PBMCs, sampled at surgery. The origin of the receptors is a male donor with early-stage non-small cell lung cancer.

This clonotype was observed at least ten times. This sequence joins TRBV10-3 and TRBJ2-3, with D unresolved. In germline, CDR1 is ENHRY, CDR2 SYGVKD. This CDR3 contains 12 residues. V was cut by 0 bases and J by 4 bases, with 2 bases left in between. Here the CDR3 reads CAISESSDTQYF. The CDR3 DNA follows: TGTGCCATCAGTGAGTCATCAGATACGCAGTATTTT.

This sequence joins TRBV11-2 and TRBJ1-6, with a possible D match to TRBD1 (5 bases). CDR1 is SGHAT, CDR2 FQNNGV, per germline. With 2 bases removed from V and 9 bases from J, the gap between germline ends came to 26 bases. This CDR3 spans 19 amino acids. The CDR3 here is CASSLIGQGSGSGSSPLHF. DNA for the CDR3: TGTGCCAGCAGCTTAATTGGGCAGGGTAGTGGCTCGGGTAGTTCACCCCTCCACTTT.

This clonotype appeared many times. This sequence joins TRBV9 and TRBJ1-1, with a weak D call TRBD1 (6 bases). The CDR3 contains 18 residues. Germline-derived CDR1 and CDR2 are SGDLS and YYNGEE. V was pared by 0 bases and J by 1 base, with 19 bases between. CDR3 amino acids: CASSVDRQGPYRNTEAFF. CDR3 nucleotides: TGTGCCAGCAGCGTAGACCGCCAGGGGCCTTACCGGAACACTGAAGCTTTCTTT.

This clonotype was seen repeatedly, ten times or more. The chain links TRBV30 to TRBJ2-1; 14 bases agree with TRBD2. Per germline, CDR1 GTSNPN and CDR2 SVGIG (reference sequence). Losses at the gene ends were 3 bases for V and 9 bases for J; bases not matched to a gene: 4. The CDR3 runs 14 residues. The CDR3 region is CAWRGLAGGREQFF. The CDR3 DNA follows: TGTGCCTGGAGAGGACTAGCGGGGGGTCGTGAGCAGTTCTTC.

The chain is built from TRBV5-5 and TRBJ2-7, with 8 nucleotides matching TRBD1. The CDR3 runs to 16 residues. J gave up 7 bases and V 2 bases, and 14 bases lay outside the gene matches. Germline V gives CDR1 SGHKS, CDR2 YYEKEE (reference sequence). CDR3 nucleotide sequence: TGTGCCAGCAGCTTCTTGACCCAGGGGGCCTTAGCAGAGCAGTACTTC. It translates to CASSFLTQGALAEQYF.

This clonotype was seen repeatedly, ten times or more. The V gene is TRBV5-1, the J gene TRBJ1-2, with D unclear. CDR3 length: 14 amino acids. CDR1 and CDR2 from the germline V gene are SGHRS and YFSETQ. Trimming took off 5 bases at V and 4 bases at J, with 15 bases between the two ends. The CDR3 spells CASRQAAELYGYTF. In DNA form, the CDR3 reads TGCGCCAGCAGGCAGGCGGCAGAGCTCTATGGCTACACCTTC.

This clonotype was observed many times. Here the CDR3 DNA reads TGCAGTGTTCGTCAGGGGGCCTTTTATCAGCCCCAGCATTTT. This sequence encodes CSVRQGAFYQPQHF. The chain has TRBV20-1 and TRBJ1-5; 8 bases map to TRBD1. V was clipped by 7 bases and J by 5 bases; unmatched bases: 10. The CDR3 spans 14 residues. Looked up from germline, CDR1 is DFQATT and CDR2 is SNEGSKA (reference sequence).